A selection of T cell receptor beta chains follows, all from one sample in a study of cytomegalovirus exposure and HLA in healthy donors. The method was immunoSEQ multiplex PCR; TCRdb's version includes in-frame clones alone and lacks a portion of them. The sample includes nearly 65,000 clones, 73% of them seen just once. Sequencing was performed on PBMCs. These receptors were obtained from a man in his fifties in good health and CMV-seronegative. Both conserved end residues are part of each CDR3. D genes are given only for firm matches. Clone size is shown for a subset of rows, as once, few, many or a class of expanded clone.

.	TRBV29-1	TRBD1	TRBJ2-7	TGCAGCGTTGAAGTTAGGACAGGGGGCGCCTACGAGCAGTACTTC	CSVEVRTGGAYEQYF
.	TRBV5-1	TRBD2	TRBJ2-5	TGCGCCAGCAGCCCTAGAGCGGGGGGGCCTTTCAACGGGGAGACCCAGTACTTC	CASSPRAGGPFNGETQYF
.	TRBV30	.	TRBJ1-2	TGTGCCTGGAGTACACCCCGGACAGTGGTACGCGGCTACACCTTC	CAWSTPRTVVRGYTF
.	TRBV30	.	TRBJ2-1	TGTGCCTGGAGTGTACCGTACTCCTCTCTTCGGGAGCAGTTCTTC	CAWSVPYSSLREQFF
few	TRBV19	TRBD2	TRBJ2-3	TGTGCCAGTAGGGCAGGCGGGGGGCGCACAGATACGCAGTATTTT	CASRAGGGRTDTQYF
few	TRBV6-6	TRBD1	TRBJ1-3	TGTGCCAGCAGTTCCAGGGGGCAGGACACCATATATTTT	CASSSRGQDTIYF
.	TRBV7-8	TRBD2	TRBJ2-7	TGTGCCAGTAGTCGTAGCGGGGCCCCAGGCTCCGAGCAGTACTTC	CASSRSGAPGSEQYF
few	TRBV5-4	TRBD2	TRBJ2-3	TGTGCCAGCAGCTTGTCTAGCGGGGTTTGGGATACGCAGTATTTT	CASSLSSGVWDTQYF
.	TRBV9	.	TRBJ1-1	TGTGCCAGCAGCGTAGTCCCCGGCAGGGCTGACACTGAAGCTTTCTTT	CASSVVPGRADTEAFF
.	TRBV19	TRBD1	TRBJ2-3	TGTGCCAGTAGTAACCCCGGGACAGGTAGCACAGATACGCAGTATTTT	CASSNPGTGSTDTQYF
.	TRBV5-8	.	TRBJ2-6	TGTGCCAGCAGCTGGAGGGTGGGTTTTGGTGGGGCCAACGTCCTGACTTTC	CASSWRVGFGGANVLTF
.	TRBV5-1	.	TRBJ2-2	TGCGCCAGCAGCTTGGTAGGGGGTTTGGGAAGAACAGGGAACACCGGGGAGCTGTTTTTT	CASSLVGGLGRTGNTGELFF
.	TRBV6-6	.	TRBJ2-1	TGTGCCAGCAGAGGCGGATCCTACAATGAGCAGTTCTTC	CASRGGSYNEQFF
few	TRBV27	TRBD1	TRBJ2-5	TGTGCCAGCAGTCCACAGGGGGCAAGAGAGACCCAGTACTTC	CASSPQGARETQYF
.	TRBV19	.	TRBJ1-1	TGTGCCAGTAGTACGGCGGTGAACACTGAAGCTTTCTTT	CASSTAVNTEAFF
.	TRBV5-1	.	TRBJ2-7	TGCGCCAGCAGCTCCCGGGGGGCCAGCTCCTACGAGCAGTACTTC	CASSSRGASSYEQYF
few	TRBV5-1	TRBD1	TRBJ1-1	TGCGCCAGCAGCTTATACAGGGGGGAGAACACTGAAGCTTTCTTT	CASSLYRGENTEAFF
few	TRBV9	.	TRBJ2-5	TGTGCCAGCAGCGCCAACTTCCAAGAGACCCAGTACTTC	CASSANFQETQYF
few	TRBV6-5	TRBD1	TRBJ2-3	TGTGCCAGCAGTTCCCCGACAGGGGGCCCAGATACGCAGTATTTT	CASSSPTGGPDTQYF
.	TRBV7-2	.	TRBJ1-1	TGTGCCAGCAGCTTACTCCGGGGGAACACTGAAGCTTTCTTT	CASSLLRGNTEAFF
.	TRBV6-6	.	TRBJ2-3	TGTGCCAGCAGTTACTCGAACAGGTACCGCACAGATACGCAGTATTTT	CASSYSNRYRTDTQYF
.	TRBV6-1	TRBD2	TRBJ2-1	TGTGCCAGCAGTGGGGGACTAGCGGGGGGGTACAATGAGCAGTTCTTC	CASSGGLAGGYNEQFF
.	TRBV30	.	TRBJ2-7	TGTGCGTCGGACAGTAGCTCCTACGAGCAGTACTTC	CASDSSSYEQYF
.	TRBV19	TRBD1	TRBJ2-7	TGTGCCAGTAGTGCGGGCGGACAGGGGGCGTTCGAGCAGTACTTC	CASSAGGQGAFEQYF
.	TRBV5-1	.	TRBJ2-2	TGCGCCAGCAGCTTGGGGCCATCAGGTCCCGGGGAGCTGTTTTTT	CASSLGPSGPGELFF
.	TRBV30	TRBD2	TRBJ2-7	TGTGCCTCTTCGCCTCGGGGGGACGAGCAGTACTTC	CASSPRGDEQYF
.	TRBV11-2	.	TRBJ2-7	TGTGCCAGCAGCTATGGACAGGGAGGGTACGAGCAGTACTTC	CASSYGQGGYEQYF
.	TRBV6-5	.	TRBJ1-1	TGTGCCAGCAGTCCTTCTGTGGGAGCATGGACTGAAGCTTTCTTT	CASSPSVGAWTEAFF
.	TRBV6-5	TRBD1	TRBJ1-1	TGTGCCAGCAGATACGACAGGGTAGCTGAAGCTTTCTTT	CASRYDRVAEAFF
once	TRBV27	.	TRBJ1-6	TGTGCCAGCAGTTTAGACTCCGGTGTCTATAATTCACCCCTCCACTTT	CASSLDSGVYNSPLHF
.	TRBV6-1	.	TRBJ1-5	TGTGCCAGCACCCCCGCCCGGGTCAGCAATCAGCCCCAGCATTTT	CASTPARVSNQPQHF
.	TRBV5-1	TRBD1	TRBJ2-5	TGCGCCAGTCGCCGGGACAGGGGGCCGAGAGAGACCCAGTACTTC	CASRRDRGPRETQYF
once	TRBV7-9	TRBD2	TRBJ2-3	TGTTCCAGCAGCTTACATGGGACTAGCGGGCCGGGGGATACGCAGTATTTT	CSSSLHGTSGPGDTQYF
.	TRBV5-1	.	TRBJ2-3	TGCGCCAGCAGCCCGTCTCAGGGGAGACAAGGTACGCAGTATTTT	CASSPSQGRQGTQYF
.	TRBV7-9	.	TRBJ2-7	TGTGCCAGCAGCTTTTCCGGAGGGGGCCTAATAGACTACGAGCAGTACTTC	CASSFSGGGLIDYEQYF
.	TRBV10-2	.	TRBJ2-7	TGCGCCAGCAGGGGAACAGGGTTAGTGGAGCAGTACTTC	CASRGTGLVEQYF
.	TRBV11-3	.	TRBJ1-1	TGTGCCAGCAGTCAGGGGAGAATGAACACTGAAGCTTTCTTT	CASSQGRMNTEAFF
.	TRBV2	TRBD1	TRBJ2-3	TGTGCCAGCAGTGAGGGTCGCAGGGGGCCCTCCACAGATACGCAGTATTTT	CASSEGRRGPSTDTQYF
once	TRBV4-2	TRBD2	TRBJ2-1	TGTGCCAGCAGCCGCACTAGCGGGGGGGCTGATGAGCAGTTCTTC	CASSRTSGGADEQFF
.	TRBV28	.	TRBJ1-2	TGTGCCAGCAGGGCGGGGGGGGAAAATAACTATGGCTACACCTTC	CASRAGGENNYGYTF
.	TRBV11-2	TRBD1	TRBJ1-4	TGTGCCAGCAGCCCGATTACTGCGGGACAGGGACGAAAACTGTTTTTT	CASSPITAGQGRKLFF
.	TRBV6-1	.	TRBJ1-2	TGTGCCAGCAGTGAAGCGACAGTGAACTATGGCTACACCTTC	CASSEATVNYGYTF
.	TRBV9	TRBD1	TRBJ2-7	TGTGCCAGCAGCGTCGGACAGGGTGGGGTGTCCTACGAGCAGTACTTC	CASSVGQGGVSYEQYF
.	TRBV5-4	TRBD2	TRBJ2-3	TGTGCCAGCAGCCCGGGGGGGCATAGCACAGATACGCAGTATTTT	CASSPGGHSTDTQYF
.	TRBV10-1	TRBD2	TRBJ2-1	TGCGCCAGCACCGCCGGGACTAGCACCTACAATGAGCAGTTCTTC	CASTAGTSTYNEQFF
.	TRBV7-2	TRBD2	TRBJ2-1	TGTGCCAGCAGCTTGGGGACTAGTATGAATGAGCAGTTCTTC	CASSLGTSMNEQFF
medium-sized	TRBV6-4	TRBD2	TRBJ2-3	TGTGCCAGCAGTGAAGCGGGGGGTAGCACAGATACGCAGTATTTT	CASSEAGGSTDTQYF
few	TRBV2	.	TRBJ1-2	TGTGCCAGCAGTGGAGACAGTTGGGGCTACACCTTC	CASSGDSWGYTF
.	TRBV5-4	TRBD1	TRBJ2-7	TGTGCCAGCAGCTTGTTCCGAGGACAGGTGAACTACGAGCAGTACTTC	CASSLFRGQVNYEQYF
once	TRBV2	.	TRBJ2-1	TGTGCCAGCACCGGAGGGGATGAGCAGTTCTTC	CASTGGDEQFF